What follows are 6 T cell receptor beta chains derived from one specimen sequenced in a study of blood T cell repertoires in COVID-19. Assay used: immunoSEQ multiplex PCR; TCRdb lists only in-frame clones, some missing. This table holds fewer than 300,000 clones, more than 90% found once. The sample taken for sequencing was peripheral blood. The origin of the receptors is a person aged 18-30 years with COVID-19, enrolled during active disease.

The rearrangement uses TRBV27 and TRBJ2-3, with 7 bases identical to TRBD2. The trim removed 6 bases at V and 9 bases at J, leaving 6 bases unmatched. CDR3 length: 12 residues. The germline gives CDR1 MNHEY, CDR2 SMNVEV (reference sequence). The CDR3 sequence is CASRSGTITQYF. CDR3 sequence (DNA): TGTGCCAGCAGGTCCGGGACTATAACGCAGTATTTT.

The chain employs TRBV2 and TRBJ2-7; D ambiguous. V lost 5 bases, J lost 3 bases, and 5 bases lay in between. The CDR3 totals 11 residues. In germline, CDR1 is SNHLY, CDR2 FYNNEI. The CDR3 sequence: CASSRVYEQYF. The CDR3 bases are TGTGCCAGCAGTCGGGTCTACGAGCAGTACTTC.

CDR3 nucleotides: TGTGCCAGCAGTCCCCAGGCATCAAACTACGAGCAGTACTTC. Encoded protein: CASSPQASNYEQYF. The chain employs TRBV27 and TRBJ2-7; D not resolved. The germline gives CDR1 MNHEY, CDR2 SMNVEV (reference sequence). The CDR3 is made up of 14 amino acids. V was pared by 5 bases and J by 3 bases, with 14 bases between.

CDR3 nucleotides: TGTGCCAGCAGCCCCGTCTGGGGAGGAGAGACCCAGTACTTC. This encodes CASSPVWGGETQYF. The V gene is TRBV14, the J gene TRBJ2-5; perhaps TRBD2 as D (6 bases). Germline lookup yields CDR1 SGHDN and CDR2 FVKESK. The CDR3 has 14 amino acids. Trimming took 4 bases from V and 4 from J, leaving 13 bases between them.

The chain uses TRBV7-9 and TRBJ1-1; D is ambiguous. V lost 4 bases to trimming and J lost 4 bases, with 16 bases between them. The CDR3 has 15 residues. Germline CDR1 and CDR2: SEHNR and FQNEAQ (reference sequence). CDR3: CASSSPSRGGTEAFF. CDR3 nucleotide sequence: TGTGCCAGCAGCTCACCCTCCCGGGGAGGCACTGAAGCTTTCTTT.

This sequence joins TRBV9 and TRBJ2-7; D perhaps matches TRBD2 (5 bases). Looked up from germline, CDR1 is SGDLS and CDR2 is YYNGEE. This CDR3 spans 14 amino acids. V dropped 4 bases and J dropped 0 bases, with 11 bases sitting between them. This CDR3 is CASSPEGASYEQYF. As DNA, the CDR3 is TGTGCCAGCAGCCCCGAGGGCGCCTCCTACGAGCAGTACTTC. Looking up the rest from reference TRBV9 and TRBJ2-7 gives the full variable domain: DSGVTQTPKHLITATGQRVTLRCSPRSGDLSVYWYQQSLDQGLQFLIQYYNGEERAKGNILERFSAQQFPDLHSELNLSSLELGDSALYFCASSPEGASYEQYFGPGTRLTVT.